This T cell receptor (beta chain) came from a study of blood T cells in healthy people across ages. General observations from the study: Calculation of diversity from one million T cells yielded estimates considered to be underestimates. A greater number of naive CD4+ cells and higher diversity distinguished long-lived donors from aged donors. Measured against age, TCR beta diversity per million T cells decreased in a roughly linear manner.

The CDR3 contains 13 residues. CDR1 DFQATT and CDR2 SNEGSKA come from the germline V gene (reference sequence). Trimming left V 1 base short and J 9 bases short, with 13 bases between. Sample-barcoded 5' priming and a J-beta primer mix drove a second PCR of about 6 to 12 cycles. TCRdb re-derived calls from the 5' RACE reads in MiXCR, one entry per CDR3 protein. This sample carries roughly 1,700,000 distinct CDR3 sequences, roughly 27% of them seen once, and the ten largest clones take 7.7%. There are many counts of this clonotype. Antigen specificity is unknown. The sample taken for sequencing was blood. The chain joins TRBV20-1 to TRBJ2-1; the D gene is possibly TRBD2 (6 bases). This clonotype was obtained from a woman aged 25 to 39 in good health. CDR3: CSARGSGGIEQFF. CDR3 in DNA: TGCAGTGCTAGAGGGTCCGGGGGAATTGAGCAGTTCTTC.